Presented here are 5 T cell receptor beta chains from one specimen sequenced in a study of blood T cells in healthy people across ages (dated by TCRdb to the mid-2010s). Library construction relied on 5' RACE. The sequencer listed for this sample is Illumina HiSeq 2500. A second PCR of roughly 7 to 12 cycles was run with a J-beta primer mix and a sample-barcoded 5' primer. TCRdb trimmed the raw reads at Q25, called clones with MiXCR and kept productive beta chains. Each CDR3 protein gets just one entry, which takes the most common genes and DNA from the rows behind it. In this sample the table shows about 680,000 distinct CDR3 sequences, 49% of which occur a single time. The ten largest clones represent roughly a third of the sample. The sample comprised blood. These receptors were obtained from a woman aged 55-70 years in good health.

The chain recombines TRBV28 with TRBJ2-1; a possible D gene is TRBD2 (6 bases). Between the trimmed V and J ends, which lost 4 bases and 2 bases, there was a span of 6 bases. The CDR3 is made up of 13 amino acids. Germline V gene data show CDR1 as MDHEN and CDR2 as SYDVKM. As DNA, the CDR3 is TGTGCCAGCAGTTCGGGGGCCTACAATGAGCAGTTCTTC. It translates to CASSSGAYNEQFF.

The rearrangement links TRBV4-1 to TRBJ2-7; maybe TRBD2 (6 bases). The germline V gene has CDR1 MGHRA and CDR2 YSYEKL. The CDR3 spans 16 residues. The V end lost 1 base, the J end lost 7 bases, and 20 bases lay between the germline ends. The CDR3 DNA reads TGCGCCAGCAGCCAAGGAGTGGTGGGAGGTCTTGGTGAGCAGTACTTC. Encoded protein: CASSQGVVGGLGEQYF.

This clonotype was seen only a few times. This sequence joins TRBV7-2 and TRBJ2-1, with TRBD1 identical over 7 bases. The CDR3 is 13 residues long. CDR1 and CDR2 from the germline V gene are SGHTA and FQGNSA. Trimming cost V 5 bases and J 5 bases; bases outside gene matches: 3. The CDR3 loop reads CASSTTGNNEQFF. CDR3 coding DNA: TGTGCCAGCAGCACGACAGGGAACAATGAGCAGTTCTTC.

The count of this clonotype is one. The CDR3 DNA reads TGCAGTGCCTCAGAGGCAGGTCAGATTCGGGAGACCCAGTACTTC. As protein: CSASEAGQIRETQYF. V gene TRBV20-1 combines with J gene TRBJ2-5; no clear D. The CDR3 is made up of 15 amino acids. The V end was cut by 6 bases, the J end by 5 bases, with 22 bases between. CDR1 DFQATT and CDR2 SNEGSKA come from the germline V gene (reference sequence).

The J gene is TRBJ2-7, the V gene TRBV5-1; D possibly corresponds to TRBD1 (6 bases). CDR1 is SGHRS and CDR2 is YFSETQ in the germline V gene. The CDR3 spans 19 residues. Trimming removed 1 base from V and 0 bases from J, with 23 bases in between. CDR3 sequence: CASSLRGHPLTPGSYEQYF. CDR3 sequence (DNA): TGCGCCAGCAGCTTGAGGGGACACCCCCTCACACCAGGCTCCTACGAGCAGTACTTC.